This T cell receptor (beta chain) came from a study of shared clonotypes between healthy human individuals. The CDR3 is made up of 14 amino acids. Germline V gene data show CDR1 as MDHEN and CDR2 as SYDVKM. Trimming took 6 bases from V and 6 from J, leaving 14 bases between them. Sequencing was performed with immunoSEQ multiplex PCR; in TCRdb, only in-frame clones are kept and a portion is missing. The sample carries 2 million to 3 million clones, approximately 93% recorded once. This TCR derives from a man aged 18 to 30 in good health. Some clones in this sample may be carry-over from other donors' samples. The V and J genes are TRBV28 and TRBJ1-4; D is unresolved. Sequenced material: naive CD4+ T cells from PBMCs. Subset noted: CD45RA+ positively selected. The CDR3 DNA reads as TGTGCCAGCAGGATGAGACACGTGGATGAAAAACTGTTTTTT. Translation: CASRMRHVDEKLFF.